This T cell receptor beta chain comes out of a study of CD8 T cells in Susac syndrome. The V end was cut by 2 bases, the J end by 9 bases, with 14 bases between. The CDR3 runs 15 residues. From germline, CDR1 is MNHEY and CDR2 SVGAGI. The sequenced target, TCR beta, came from blood CD8+ and CD4+ T cells. A quantity of about 0.45 to 1 ug RNA underwent reverse transcription using random hexamers. TCRdb redid the calling of the immunoSEQ multiplex PCR reads with MiXCR, one entry per CDR3 protein. The sample has about 140,000 distinct CDR3 sequences, 95% seen once. The specimen was CD4+ T cells from PBMCs. The receptor was derived from a human donor with Susac syndrome. V is TRBV6-5 and J is TRBJ1-6, with D unresolved. CDR3 nucleotides: TGTGCCAGCAGTTACGAGGGAATCACTGCTTCACCCCTCCACTTT. Amino acids: CASSYEGITASPLHF.